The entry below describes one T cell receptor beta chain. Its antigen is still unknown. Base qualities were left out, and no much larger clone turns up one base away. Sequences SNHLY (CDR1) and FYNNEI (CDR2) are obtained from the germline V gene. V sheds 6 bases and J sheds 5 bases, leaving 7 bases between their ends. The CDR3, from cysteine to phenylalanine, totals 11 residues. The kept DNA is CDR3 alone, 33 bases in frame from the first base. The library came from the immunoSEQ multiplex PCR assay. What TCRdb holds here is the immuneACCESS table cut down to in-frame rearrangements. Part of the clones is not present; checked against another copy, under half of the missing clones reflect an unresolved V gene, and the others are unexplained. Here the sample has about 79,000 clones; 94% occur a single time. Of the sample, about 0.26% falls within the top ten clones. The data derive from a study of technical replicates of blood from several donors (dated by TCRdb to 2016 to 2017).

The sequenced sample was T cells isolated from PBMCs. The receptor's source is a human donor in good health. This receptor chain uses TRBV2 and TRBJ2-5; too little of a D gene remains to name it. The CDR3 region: CASSVRETQYF. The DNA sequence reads TGTGCCAGCAGCGTGCGGGAGACCCAGTACTTC.